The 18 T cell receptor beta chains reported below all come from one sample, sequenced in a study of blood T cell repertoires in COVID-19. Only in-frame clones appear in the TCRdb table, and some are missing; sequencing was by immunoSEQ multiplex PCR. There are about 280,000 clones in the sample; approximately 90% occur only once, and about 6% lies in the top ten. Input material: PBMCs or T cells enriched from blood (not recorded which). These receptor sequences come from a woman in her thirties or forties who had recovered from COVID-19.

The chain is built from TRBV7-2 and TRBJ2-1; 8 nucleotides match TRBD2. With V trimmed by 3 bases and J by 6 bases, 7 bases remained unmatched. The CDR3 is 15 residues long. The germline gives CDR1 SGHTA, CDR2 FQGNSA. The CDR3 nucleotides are TGTGCCAGCAGCTTTCAAGGCGGGAGGATCAATGAGCAGTTCTTC. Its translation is CASSFQGGRINEQFF.

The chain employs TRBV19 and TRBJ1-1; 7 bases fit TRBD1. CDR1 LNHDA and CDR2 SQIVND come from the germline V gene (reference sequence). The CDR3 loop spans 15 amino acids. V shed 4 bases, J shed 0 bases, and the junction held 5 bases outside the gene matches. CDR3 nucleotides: TGTGCCAGTAGTACTAGACAGGGAATGAACACTGAAGCTTTCTTT. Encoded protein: CASSTRQGMNTEAFF.

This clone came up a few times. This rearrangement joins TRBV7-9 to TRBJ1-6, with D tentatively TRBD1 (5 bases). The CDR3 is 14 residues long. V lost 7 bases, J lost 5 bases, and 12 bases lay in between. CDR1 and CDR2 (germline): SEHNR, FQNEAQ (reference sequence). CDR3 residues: CASIRGENNSPLHF. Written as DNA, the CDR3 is TGTGCCAGCATCCGGGGGGAGAATAATTCACCCCTCCACTTT.

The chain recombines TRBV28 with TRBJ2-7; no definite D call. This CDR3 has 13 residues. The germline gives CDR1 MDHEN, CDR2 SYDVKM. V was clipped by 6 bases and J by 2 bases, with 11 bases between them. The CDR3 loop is CASSLDSAYEQYF. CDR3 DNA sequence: TGTGCCAGCAGCCTAGACTCCGCCTACGAGCAGTACTTC.

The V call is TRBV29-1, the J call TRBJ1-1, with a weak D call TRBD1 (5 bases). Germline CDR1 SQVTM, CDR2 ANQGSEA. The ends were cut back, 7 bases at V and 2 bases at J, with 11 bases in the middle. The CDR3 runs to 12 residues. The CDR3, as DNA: TGCAGCGACCAAACAGGAAACACTGAAGCTTTCTTT. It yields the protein CSDQTGNTEAFF.

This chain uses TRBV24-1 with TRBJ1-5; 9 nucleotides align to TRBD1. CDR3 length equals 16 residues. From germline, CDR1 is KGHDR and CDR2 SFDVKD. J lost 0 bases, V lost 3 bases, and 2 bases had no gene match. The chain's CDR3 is CATSDGQGLSNQPQHF. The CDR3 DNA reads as TGTGCCACCAGTGATGGACAGGGGCTTAGCAATCAGCCCCAGCATTTT.

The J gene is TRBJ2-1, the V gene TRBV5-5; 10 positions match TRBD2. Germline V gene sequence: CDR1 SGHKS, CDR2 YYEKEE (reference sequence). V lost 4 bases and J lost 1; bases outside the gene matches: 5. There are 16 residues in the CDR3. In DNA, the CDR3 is TGTGCCAGCAGCGACGCTAGCGGGAGTTCCTACAATGAGCAGTTCTTC. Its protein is CASSDASGSSYNEQFF.

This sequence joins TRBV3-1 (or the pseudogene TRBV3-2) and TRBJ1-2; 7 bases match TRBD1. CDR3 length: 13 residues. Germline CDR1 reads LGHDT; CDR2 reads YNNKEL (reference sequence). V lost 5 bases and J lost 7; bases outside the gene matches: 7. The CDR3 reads CASSTGQVTGYTF. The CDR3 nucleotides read TGTGCCAGCAGCACCGGACAGGTGACTGGCTACACCTTC.

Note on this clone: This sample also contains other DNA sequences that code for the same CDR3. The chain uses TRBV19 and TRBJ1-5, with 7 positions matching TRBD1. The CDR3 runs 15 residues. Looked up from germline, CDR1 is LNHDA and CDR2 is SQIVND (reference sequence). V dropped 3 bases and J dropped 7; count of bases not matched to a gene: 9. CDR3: CASSIGAGGRQPQHF. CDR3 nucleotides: TGTGCCAGTAGTATTGGGGCAGGGGGTCGACAGCCCCAGCATTTT.

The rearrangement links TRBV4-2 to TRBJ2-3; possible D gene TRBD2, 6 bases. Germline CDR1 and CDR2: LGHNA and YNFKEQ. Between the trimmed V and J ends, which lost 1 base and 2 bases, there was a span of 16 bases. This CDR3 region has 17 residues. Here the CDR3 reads CASSQGSSSANTDTQYF. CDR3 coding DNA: TGTGCCAGCAGCCAAGGTTCTTCTAGCGCTAACACAGATACGCAGTATTTT.

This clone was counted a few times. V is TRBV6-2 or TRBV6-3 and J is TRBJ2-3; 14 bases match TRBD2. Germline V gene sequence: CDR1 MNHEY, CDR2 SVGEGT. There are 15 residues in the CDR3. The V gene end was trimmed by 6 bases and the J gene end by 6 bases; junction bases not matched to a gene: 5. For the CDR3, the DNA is TGTGCCAGCAGCCAGAGACTAGCGGGAGGGGATACGCAGTATTTT. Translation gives CASSQRLAGGDTQYF.

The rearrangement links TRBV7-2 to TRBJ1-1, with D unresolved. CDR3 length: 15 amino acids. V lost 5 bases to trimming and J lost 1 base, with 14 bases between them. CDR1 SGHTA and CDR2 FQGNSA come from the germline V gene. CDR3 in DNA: TGTGCCAGCAGCCCCCGCCAGGCAGAGAACACTGAAGCTTTCTTT. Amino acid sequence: CASSPRQAENTEAFF.

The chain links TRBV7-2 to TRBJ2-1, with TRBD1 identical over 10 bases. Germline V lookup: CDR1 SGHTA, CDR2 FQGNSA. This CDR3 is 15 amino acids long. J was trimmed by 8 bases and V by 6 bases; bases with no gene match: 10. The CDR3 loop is CASSVDRGTWDEQFF. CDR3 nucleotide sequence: TGTGCCAGCAGTGTGGACAGGGGGACTTGGGATGAGCAGTTCTTC.

Here the CDR3 DNA reads TGTGCCAGTAGTGGGAGGGAGGGCAATCAGCCCCAGCATTTT. Encoded protein: CASSGREGNQPQHF. The genes are TRBV19 and TRBJ1-5, with no clear D. CDR1 and CDR2 from the germline V gene are LNHDA and SQIVND (reference sequence). Trimming left V 5 bases short and J 2 bases short, with 10 bases between. CDR3 length: 14 amino acids.

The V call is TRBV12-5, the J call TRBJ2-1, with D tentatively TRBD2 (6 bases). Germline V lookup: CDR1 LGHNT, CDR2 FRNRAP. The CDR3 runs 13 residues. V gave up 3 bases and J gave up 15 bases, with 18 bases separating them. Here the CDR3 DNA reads TGTGCTAGTGGTTTCGGGAGTAGGACTTCGGTGTTCTTC. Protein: CASGFGSRTSVFF.

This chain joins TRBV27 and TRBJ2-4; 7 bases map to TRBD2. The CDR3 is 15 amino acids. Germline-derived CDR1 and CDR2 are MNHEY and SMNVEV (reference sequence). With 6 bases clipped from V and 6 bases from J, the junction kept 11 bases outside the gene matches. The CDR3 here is CASRRGDGAVNIQYF. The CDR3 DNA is TGTGCCAGCAGACGGGGGGACGGGGCGGTAAACATTCAGTACTTC.

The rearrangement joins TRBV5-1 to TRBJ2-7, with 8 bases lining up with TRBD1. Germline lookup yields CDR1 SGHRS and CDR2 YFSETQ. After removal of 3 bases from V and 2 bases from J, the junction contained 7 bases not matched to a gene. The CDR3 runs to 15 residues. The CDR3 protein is CASSSEDRETYEQYF. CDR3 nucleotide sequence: TGCGCCAGCAGCTCGGAGGACAGGGAGACCTACGAGCAGTACTTC.

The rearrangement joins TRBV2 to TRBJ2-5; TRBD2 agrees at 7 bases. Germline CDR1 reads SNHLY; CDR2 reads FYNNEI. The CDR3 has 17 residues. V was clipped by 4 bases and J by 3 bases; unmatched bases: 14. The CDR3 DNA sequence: TGTGCCAGCAGTGTTCACAACCTTGCGGGAGTAAAAGAGACCCAGTACTTC. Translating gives CASSVHNLAGVKETQYF. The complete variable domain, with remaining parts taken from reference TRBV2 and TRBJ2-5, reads EPEVTQTPSHQVTQMGQEVILRCVPISNHLYFYWYRQILGQKVEFLVSFYNNEISEKSEIFDDQFSVERPDGSNFTLKIRSTKLEDSAMYFCASSVHNLAGVKETQYFGPGTRLLVL.